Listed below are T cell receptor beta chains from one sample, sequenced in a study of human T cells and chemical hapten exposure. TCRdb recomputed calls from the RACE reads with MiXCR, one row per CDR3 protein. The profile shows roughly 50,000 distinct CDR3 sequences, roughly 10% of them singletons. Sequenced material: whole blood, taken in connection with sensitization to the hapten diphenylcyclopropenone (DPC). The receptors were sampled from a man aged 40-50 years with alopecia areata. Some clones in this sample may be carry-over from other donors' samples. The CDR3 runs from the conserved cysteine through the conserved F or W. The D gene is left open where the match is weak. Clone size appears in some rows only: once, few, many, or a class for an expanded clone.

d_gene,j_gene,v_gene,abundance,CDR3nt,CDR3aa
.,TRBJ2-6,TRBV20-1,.,TGCAGTGCTAGAGATCGATACTCTGGGGCCAACGTCCTGACTTTC,CSARDRYSGANVLTF
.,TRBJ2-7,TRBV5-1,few,TGCGCCAGCAGCTCGGTGGTTTACTCCTACGAGCAGTACTTC,CASSSVVYSYEQYF
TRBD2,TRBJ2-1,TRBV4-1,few,TGCGCCAGCAGCCAAGATGGTACAGCGGGATACAATGAGCAGTTCTTC,CASSQDGTAGYNEQFF
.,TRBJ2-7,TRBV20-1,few,TGCAGTGCTAGAGAATACAGGGAGATTTGGCACGAGCAGTACTTC,CSAREYREIWHEQYF
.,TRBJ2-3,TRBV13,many,TGTGCCAGCAGCACGGACAGCGTGACTACTACGCAGTATTTT,CASSTDSVTTTQYF
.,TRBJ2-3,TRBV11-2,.,TGTGCCAGCAGCTTAGTTGGACGGACAACAGATACGCAGTATTTT,CASSLVGRTTDTQYF
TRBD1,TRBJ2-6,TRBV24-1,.,TGTGCCACCAGTGGACAGGGGCTGGACGTCCTGACTTTC,CATSGQGLDVLTF
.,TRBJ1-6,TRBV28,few,TGTGCCAGCAACCTGGTGGGTTCACCCCTCCACTTT,CASNLVGSPLHF
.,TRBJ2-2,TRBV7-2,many,TGTGCCAGCAGCTTAGCAGGTCTAGCGATCGGGGAGCTGTTTTTT,CASSLAGLAIGELFF
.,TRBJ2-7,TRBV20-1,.,TGCAGTGCTTCCCTAGACACCGACTCCTACGAGCAGTACTTC,CSASLDTDSYEQYF
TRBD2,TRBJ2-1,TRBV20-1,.,TGCAGTGCTAGGGGCGGGAGGGCCGATTACAATGAGCAGTTCTTC,CSARGGRADYNEQFF
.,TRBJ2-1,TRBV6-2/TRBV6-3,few,TGTGCCAGCCGTAGAACAGCGGACAATGAGCAGTTCTTC,CASRRTADNEQFF
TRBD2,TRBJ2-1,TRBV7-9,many,TGTGCCAGCAGCCCCGGACTAGCGGGAGGAGATGAGCAGTTCTTC,CASSPGLAGGDEQFF
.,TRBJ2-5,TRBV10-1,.,TGCGCCAGCAGTGAGGGGGAGAGAGAGACCCAGTACTTC,CASSEGERETQYF
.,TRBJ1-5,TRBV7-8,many,TGTGCCAGCAGCCTCATCTCGGCGAGGGAGGGCAATCAGCCCCAGCATTTT,CASSLISAREGNQPQHF
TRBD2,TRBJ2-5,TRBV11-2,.,TGTGCCAGCAGCTTAGTGCTAGCGGGAGGAAAGACCCAGTACTTC,CASSLVLAGGKTQYF
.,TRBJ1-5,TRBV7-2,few,TGTGCCAGCAGCTTAGGTCATCGAACAGGACAACAGCCCCAGCATTTT,CASSLGHRTGQQPQHF
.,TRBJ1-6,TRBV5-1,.,TGCGCCAGCAGCTTGTTGGAGGGAGGTTCACCCCTCCACTTT,CASSLLEGGSPLHF
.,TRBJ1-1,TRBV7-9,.,TGTGCCAGCAGCTCCGGGACTTACACTGAAGCTTTCTTT,CASSSGTYTEAFF
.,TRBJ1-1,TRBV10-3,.,TGTGCCATCAGTGTTACACTCCCCGGGGAAGCTTTCTTT,CAISVTLPGEAFF
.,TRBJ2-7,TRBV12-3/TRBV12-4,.,TGTGCCAGCAGTTTAACAGCGGTTGAGCAGTACTTC,CASSLTAVEQYF
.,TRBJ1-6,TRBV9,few,TGTGCCAGCACCCAGGGCTCCTATAATTCACCCCTCCACTTT,CASTQGSYNSPLHF
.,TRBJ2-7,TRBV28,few,TGTGCCAGCAGTACCCCCAGAGGACACAGTTCCTTC,CASSTPRGHSSF